The entry below gives a single TCR beta chain sequence along with its context. There are 14 residues in the CDR3. The J segment lost 2 bases and the V segment lost 7 bases, leaving 6 bases of the junction unmatched. From germline, CDR1 is SEHNR and CDR2 FQNEAQ (reference sequence). This sample was included in a study of patients and donors after allogeneic stem cell transplantation. TCRdb reprocessed the RT-PCR reads via MiXCR and lists one record per CDR3 protein. The profile covers hundreds of thousands of distinct CDR3 sequences, with about a sixth appearing a single time and less than 8.5% taken by the ten largest.

Sequenced sample: blood, either unsorted or a sorted T cell fraction (not recorded which). The clonotype comes from a human donor who was either an allogeneic HSCT recipient or a stem cell or donor lymphocyte infusion donor (not recorded which). It is not recorded whose cells these are; they may come from a transplant donor. This chain uses TRBV7-9 with TRBJ2-5; TRBD1 agrees at 8 bases. The CDR3 DNA reads as TGTGCCAGCATCTCGACAGGGGTTCAAGAGACCCAGTACTTC. As protein: CASISTGVQETQYF.